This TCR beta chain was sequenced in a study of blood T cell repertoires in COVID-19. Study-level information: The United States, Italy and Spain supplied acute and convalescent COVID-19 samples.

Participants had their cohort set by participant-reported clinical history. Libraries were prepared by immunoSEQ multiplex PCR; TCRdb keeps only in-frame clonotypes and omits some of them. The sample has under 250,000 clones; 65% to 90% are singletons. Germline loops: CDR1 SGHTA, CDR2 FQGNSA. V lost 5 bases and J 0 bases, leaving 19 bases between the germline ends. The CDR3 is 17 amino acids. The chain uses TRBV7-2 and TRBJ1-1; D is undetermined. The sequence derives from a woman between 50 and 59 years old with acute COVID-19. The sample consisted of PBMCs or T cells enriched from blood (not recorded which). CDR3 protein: CASSPDHKRGLNTEAFF. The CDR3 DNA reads TGTGCCAGCAGCCCAGACCACAAACGGGGTTTGAACACTGAAGCTTTCTTT.